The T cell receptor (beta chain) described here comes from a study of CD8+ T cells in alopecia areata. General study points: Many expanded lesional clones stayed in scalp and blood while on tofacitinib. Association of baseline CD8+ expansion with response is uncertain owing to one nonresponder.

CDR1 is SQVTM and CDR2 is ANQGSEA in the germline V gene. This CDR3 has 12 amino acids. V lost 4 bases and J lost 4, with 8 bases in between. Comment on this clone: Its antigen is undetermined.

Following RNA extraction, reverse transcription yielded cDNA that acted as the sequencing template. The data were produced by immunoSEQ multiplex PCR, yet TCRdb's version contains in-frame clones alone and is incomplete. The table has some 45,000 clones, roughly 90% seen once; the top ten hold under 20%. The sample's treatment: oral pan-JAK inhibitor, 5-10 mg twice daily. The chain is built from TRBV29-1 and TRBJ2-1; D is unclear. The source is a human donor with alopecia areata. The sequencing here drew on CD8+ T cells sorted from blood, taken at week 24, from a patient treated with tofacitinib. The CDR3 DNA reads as TGCAGCGTTGGAGACGGATACAATGAGCAGTTCTTC. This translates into CSVGDGYNEQFF.